Shown below are 7 T cell receptor beta chains from a single sample sequenced in a study of blood T cell repertoires in COVID-19. The table came from immunoSEQ multiplex PCR; TCRdb's copy has only in-frame clones and leaves some out. The profile shows some 300,000 clones, around 89% of them singletons. The sequencing sample was made of peripheral blood. The receptors shown here come from a woman aged 25 to 39 who had recovered from COVID-19.

The rearrangement uses TRBV28 and TRBJ2-5, with TRBD1 matching over 7 bases. CDR3 length: 12 amino acids. The V and J ends lost 8 bases and 5 bases, in that order; junction bases with no gene match: 5. CDR1 is MDHEN, CDR2 SYDVKM, per germline. The CDR3 loop reads CASQTQGETQYF. The CDR3 DNA follows: TGTGCCAGCCAGACACAGGGGGAGACCCAGTACTTC.

The chain employs TRBV5-1 and TRBJ2-5, with 7 nucleotides matching TRBD2. Trimming removed 0 bases from V and 9 bases from J; junction bases left unmatched: 14. CDR3 length: 16 residues. Germline-derived CDR1 and CDR2 are SGHRS and YFSETQ. The CDR3 DNA is TGCGCCAGCAGCTTGGACGTGACTAGCCCCCGGGGGGCCCAGTACTTC. This codes for CASSLDVTSPRGAQYF.

The CDR3 nucleotides read TGTGCCAGCAGCAACACAGGGGCCAAGCAGTACTTC. It encodes CASSNTGAKQYF. The chain uses TRBV5-8 and TRBJ2-7, with 7 positions matching TRBD1. This CDR3 contains 12 residues. The trim removed 4 bases at V and 8 bases at J, leaving 6 bases unmatched. CDR1 SGHTS and CDR2 YDEGEE come from the germline V gene. Drawing the rest from reference TRBV5-8 and TRBJ2-7, the complete variable domain is EAGVTQSPTHLIKTRGQQATLRCSPISGHTSVYWYQQALGLGLQFLLWYDEGEERNRGNFPPRFSGRQFPNYSSELNVNALELEDSALYLCASSNTGAKQYFGPGTRLTVT.

The chain recombines TRBV18 with TRBJ1-4, with D uncertain. V was clipped by 2 bases and J by 5 bases, with 18 bases between them. Germline assignment: CDR1 KGHSH and CDR2 LQKENI. The CDR3 loop spans 17 amino acids. The CDR3 DNA reads TGTGCCAGCTCACCAACCACCGGAGCCGGCGGGAATGAAAAACTGTTTTTT. It specifies CASSPTTGAGGNEKLFF. The variable domain in full, with the rest retrieved from reference TRBV18 and TRBJ1-4, is NAGVMQNPRHLVRRRGQEARLRCSPMKGHSHVYWYRQLPEEGLKFMVYLQKENIIDESGMPKERFSAEFPKEGPSILRIQQVVRGDSAAYFCASSPTTGAGGNEKLFFGSGTQLSVL.

The rearrangement links TRBV2 to TRBJ2-6, with a tentative D call TRBD2 (6 bases). Germline V CDR1 and CDR2: SNHLY, FYNNEI. V lost 7 bases and J 3 bases, leaving 10 bases between the germline ends. The CDR3 totals 14 residues. CDR3 sequence reads: CASKEGFGANVLTF. In DNA form, the CDR3 reads TGTGCCAGCAAGGAGGGCTTTGGGGCCAACGTCCTGACTTTC.

This clone was seen a few times. The rearrangement links TRBV11-1 to TRBJ2-7; the D gene is possibly TRBD1 (6 bases). V was clipped by 2 bases and J by 1 base, with 12 bases between them. Germline CDR1 SGHAT, CDR2 FQDESV (reference sequence). The CDR3 has 15 residues. The CDR3 sequence is CASSLSGQQSYEQYF. Written as DNA, the CDR3 is TGTGCCAGCAGCTTATCAGGACAGCAATCCTACGAGCAGTACTTC.

This chain joins TRBV7-6 and TRBJ2-3; unclear D gene. V gave up 0 bases and J gave up 1 base, with 11 bases separating them. CDR1 is SGHVS, CDR2 FNYEAQ, per germline. There are 16 residues in the CDR3. The CDR3 reads CASSLAPGSGTDTQYF. The CDR3, as DNA: TGTGCCAGCAGCTTAGCACCCGGGTCTGGCACAGATACGCAGTATTTT.